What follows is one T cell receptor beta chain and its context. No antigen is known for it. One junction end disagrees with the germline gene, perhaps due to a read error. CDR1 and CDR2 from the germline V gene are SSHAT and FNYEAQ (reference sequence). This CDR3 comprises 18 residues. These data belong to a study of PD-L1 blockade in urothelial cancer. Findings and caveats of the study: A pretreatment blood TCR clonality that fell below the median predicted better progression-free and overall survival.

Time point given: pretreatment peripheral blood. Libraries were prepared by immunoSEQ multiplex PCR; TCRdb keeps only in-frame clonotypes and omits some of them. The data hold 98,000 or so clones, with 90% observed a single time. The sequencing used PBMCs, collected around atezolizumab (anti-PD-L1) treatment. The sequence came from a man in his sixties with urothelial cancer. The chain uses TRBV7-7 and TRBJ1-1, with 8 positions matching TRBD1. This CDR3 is CASSLNTYRQGQNTEAFF. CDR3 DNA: TGTGCTAGCAGCTTGAACACTTACAGACAGGGGCAGAACACTGAAGCTTTCTTT. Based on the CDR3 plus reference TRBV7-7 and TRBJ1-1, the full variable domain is GAGVSQSPRYKVTKRGQDVTLRCDPISSHATLYWYQQALGQGPEFLTYFNYEAQPDKSGLPSDRFSAERPEGSISTLTIQRTEQRDSAMYRCASSLNTYRQGQNTEAFFGQGTRLTVV.